This is a list of T cell receptor beta chains from one sample in a study of blood T cell repertoires in COVID-19. The assay was immunoSEQ multiplex PCR, and TCRdb's table has in-frame clones only and misses some. The data show around 130,000 clones, with roughly four fifths seen just once and 13% held by the top ten. The material sequenced was peripheral blood. Every receptor here comes from a human donor in a cohort sampled during active COVID-19. The conserved cysteine and the conserved F or W are not part of the CDR3 here. The D gene is left open where the match is weak.

. TRBJ2-7 TRBV11-3 ASSRFDGSEQY
. TRBJ1-2 TRBV6-5 ASRPPGQGYGYT
TRBD1 TRBJ2-7 TRBV3-1/TRBV3-2 ASSLLGQGFGEQY
. TRBJ2-1 TRBV24-1 ATSDANEQF
. TRBJ1-2 TRBV7-9 ASSPGGGNYGYT
. TRBJ2-7 TRBV18 ASSDRSSYEQY
TRBD2 TRBJ2-3 TRBV11-2 ASSLAGGGTDTQY
. TRBJ1-5 TRBV5-6 ASSFGQGVGNQPQH
TRBD2 TRBJ2-1 TRBV2 ASSEVRGGYNEQF
TRBD1 TRBJ1-5 TRBV6-5 ASSDRDGQPQH
. TRBJ1-6 TRBV9 ASSDTGSHSPLH
. TRBJ2-5 TRBV4-1 ASSQFGGETQY
TRBD2 TRBJ2-3 TRBV30 AWSVQGRGGTDTQY
. TRBJ1-2 TRBV3-1/TRBV3-2 ASSPMTVNYGYT